The clone carrying this T cell receptor beta chain is medium-sized (0.01 to 0.1%) within its sample. Antigen specificity is unknown. This specimen belongs to a study of T cell repertoires in cytomegalovirus infection. Turning to the study itself: Through public TCR beta signatures, both CMV infection and matching HLA type were indicated.

MiXCR was run by TCRdb on the reads, yielding one entry per CDR3 protein. The sample carries 50,000 or so distinct CDR3 sequences, roughly 20% recorded once. The sequenced sample consisted of PBMCs, sequenced either directly or after in vitro stimulation (not recorded which). The TCR originated in a human donor in good health (CMV status not recorded). Some clones in this sample may be carry-over from other donors' samples.

The CDR3 DNA sequence: TGTGCCAGTAGTATGCCCGGCGGCTTGCCCCAGCATTTT. It codes for CASSMPGGLPQHF. The chain is built from TRBV19 and TRBJ1-5, with D unclear. CDR3 length equals 13 residues. Trimming shortened V by 3 bases and J by 9 bases, and 12 bases separated the two germline ends. Germline V lookup: CDR1 LNHDA, CDR2 SQIVND (reference sequence).